The rows below give T cell receptor beta chains drawn from one sample of a study of regulatory T cells in long-lasting Graves disease. Each CDR3 protein gets one entry after TCRdb re-called the multiplex PCR reads with MiXCR. The sample records 350,000 to 500,000 distinct CDR3 sequences, 14% being singletons. The same specimen was also included in a second study, on T cells in Graves' hyperthyroidism and ophthalmopathy.

This sample comprised peripheral blood mononuclear cells (PBMCs), obtained at new diagnosis, from a patient treated with antithyroid drugs. Receptors were obtained from a woman between 45 and 65 years old with Graves disease. Both conserved end residues are part of each CDR3. A D gene is named only where the DNA matches it firmly. Clone size appears in some rows only: once, few, many, or a class for an expanded clone.

clone size	V gene	D gene	J gene	CDR3 DNA	CDR3 protein
.	TRBV18	TRBD2	TRBJ2-5	TGTGCCAGCTCACCGGCCAGCGGGATGGGGGAGACCCAGTACTTC	CASSPASGMGETQYF
.	TRBV6-1	TRBD2	TRBJ2-5	TGTGCCAGCAGTCCGACTAGCGGTGCGGAGACCCAGTACTTC	CASSPTSGAETQYF
many	TRBV28	.	TRBJ2-7	TGTGCCAGCAGTTCCCCAGGACTCTACGAGCAGTACTTC	CASSSPGLYEQYF
many	TRBV2	TRBD1	TRBJ1-6	TGTGCCAGCAGTGAAGACAGGGGGCGTTCACCCCTCCACTTT	CASSEDRGRSPLHF
many	TRBV12-3/TRBV12-4	.	TRBJ2-1	TGTGCCAGCAGCCGTGGGGTAAGGGGCTACAATGAGCAGTTCTTC	CASSRGVRGYNEQFF
few	TRBV6-1	.	TRBJ2-2	TGTGCCAGCAGTGAAGCGGTTCGTACGAACACCGGGGAGCTGTTTTTT	CASSEAVRTNTGELFF
few	TRBV7-9	.	TRBJ2-2	TGTGCCAGCAGCTTAGCAACGACAAGCGCTGAGAACACCGGGGAGCTGTTTTTT	CASSLATTSAENTGELFF
many	TRBV2	TRBD2	TRBJ2-1	TGTGCCCGGTCGGGAGCGGGAGGGCCCAGTTTCGGTGAGCAGTTCTTC	CARSGAGGPSFGEQFF
.	TRBV5-1	.	TRBJ2-5	TGCGCCAGCAGCCCTGGAAACAGCCCGTGGGAGACCCAGTACTTC	CASSPGNSPWETQYF
few	TRBV9	.	TRBJ2-3	TGTGCCAGCAGCGTAGCGGGAGTGGCAGATACGCAGTATTTT	CASSVAGVADTQYF
many	TRBV7-9	.	TRBJ2-6	TGTGCCAGCAGCTTATTCACTGGGGCCAACGTCCTGACTTTC	CASSLFTGANVLTF
.	TRBV7-9	.	TRBJ1-2	TGTGCCAGCGGCTTAGGGCAGGGGACTAACTATGGCTACACCTTC	CASGLGQGTNYGYTF
.	TRBV28	TRBD1	TRBJ1-5	TGTGCCAGCAGTTTACCAGGGGGCGAGGGTCAGCCCCAGCATTTT	CASSLPGGEGQPQHF
many	TRBV7-9	.	TRBJ1-1	TGTGCCAGCAGCTTAGACAGTGAGAAGAACACTGAAGCTTTCTTT	CASSLDSEKNTEAFF
.	TRBV5-1	.	TRBJ2-2	TGCGCCAGCAGCGAACCTAGCGACCCCACCGGGGAGCTGTTTTTT	CASSEPSDPTGELFF
.	TRBV29-1	.	TRBJ1-5	TGCAGCGCTGACGGTTGGGGCGGCACCAATCAGCCCCAGCATTTT	CSADGWGGTNQPQHF
few	TRBV4-1	.	TRBJ1-1	TGCGCCAGCAGCCCGCAACCGTGGGACACTGAAGCTTTCTTT	CASSPQPWDTEAFF
few	TRBV19	TRBD2	TRBJ2-2	TGTGCCAGTAGTCCCCAAGCGGGAGCGGTCACCGGGGAGCTGTTTTTT	CASSPQAGAVTGELFF